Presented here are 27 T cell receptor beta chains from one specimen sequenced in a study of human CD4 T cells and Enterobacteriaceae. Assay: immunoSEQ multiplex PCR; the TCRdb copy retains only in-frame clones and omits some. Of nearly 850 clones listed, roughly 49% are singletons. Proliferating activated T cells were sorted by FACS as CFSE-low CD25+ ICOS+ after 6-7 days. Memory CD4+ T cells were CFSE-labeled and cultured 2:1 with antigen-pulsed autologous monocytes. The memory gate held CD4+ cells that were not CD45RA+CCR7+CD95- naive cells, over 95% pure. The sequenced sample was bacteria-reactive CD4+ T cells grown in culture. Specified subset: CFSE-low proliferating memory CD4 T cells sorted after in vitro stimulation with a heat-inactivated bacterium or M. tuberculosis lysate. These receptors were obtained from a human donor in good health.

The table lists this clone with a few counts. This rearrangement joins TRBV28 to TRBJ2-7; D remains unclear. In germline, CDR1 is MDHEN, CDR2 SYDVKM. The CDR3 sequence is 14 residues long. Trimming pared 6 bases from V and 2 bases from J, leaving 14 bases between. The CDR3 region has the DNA TGTGCCAGCAGCCCCCCCCTCATCGCCTACGAGCAGTACTTC. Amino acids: CASSPPLIAYEQYF. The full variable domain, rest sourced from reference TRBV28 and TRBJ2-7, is DVKVTQSSRYLVKRTGEKVFLECVQDMDHENMFWYRQDPGLGLRLIYFSYDVKMKEKGDIPEGYSVSREKKERFSLILESASTNQTSMYLCASSPPLIAYEQYFGPGTRLTVT.

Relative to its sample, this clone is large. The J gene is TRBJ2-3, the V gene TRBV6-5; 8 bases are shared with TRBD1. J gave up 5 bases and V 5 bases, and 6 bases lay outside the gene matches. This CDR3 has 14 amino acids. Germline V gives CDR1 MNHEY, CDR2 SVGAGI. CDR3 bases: TGTGCCAGCAGTCGGACAGGGTTAAGAGATACGCAGTATTTT. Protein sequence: CASSRTGLRDTQYF.

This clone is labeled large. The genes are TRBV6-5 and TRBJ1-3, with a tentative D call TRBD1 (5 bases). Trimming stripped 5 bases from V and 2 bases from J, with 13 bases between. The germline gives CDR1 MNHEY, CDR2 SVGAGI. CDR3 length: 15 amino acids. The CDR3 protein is CASSKLSGTGNTIYF. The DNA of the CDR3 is TGTGCCAGCAGTAAACTCTCAGGGACTGGAAACACCATATATTTT.

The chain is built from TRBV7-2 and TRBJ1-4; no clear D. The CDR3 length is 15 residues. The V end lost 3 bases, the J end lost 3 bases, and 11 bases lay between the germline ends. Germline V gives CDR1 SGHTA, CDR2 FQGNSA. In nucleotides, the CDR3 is TGTGCCAGCAGCTTCCGATGGGATCCTAATGAAAAACTGTTTTTT. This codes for CASSFRWDPNEKLFF.

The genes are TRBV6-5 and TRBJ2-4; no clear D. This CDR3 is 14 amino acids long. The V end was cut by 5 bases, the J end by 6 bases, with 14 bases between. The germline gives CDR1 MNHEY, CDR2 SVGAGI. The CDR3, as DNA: TGTGCCAGCAGTCCCAGGCCCCTCGGAAACATTCAGTACTTC. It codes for CASSPRPLGNIQYF.

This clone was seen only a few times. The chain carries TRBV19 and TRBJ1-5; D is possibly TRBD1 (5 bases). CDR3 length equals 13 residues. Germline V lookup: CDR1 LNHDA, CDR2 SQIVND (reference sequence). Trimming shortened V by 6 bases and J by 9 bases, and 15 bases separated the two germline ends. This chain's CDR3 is CASRDRATGPQHF. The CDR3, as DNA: TGTGCCAGTAGAGACAGAGCTACGGGGCCCCAGCATTTT.

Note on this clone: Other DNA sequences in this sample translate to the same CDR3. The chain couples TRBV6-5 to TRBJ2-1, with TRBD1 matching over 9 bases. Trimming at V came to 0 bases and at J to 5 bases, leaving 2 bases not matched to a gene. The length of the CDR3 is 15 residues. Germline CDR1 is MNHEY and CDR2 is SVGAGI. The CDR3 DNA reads TGTGCCAGCAGTTACTCTGGACAGGGGAACAATGAGCAGTTCTTC. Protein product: CASSYSGQGNNEQFF.

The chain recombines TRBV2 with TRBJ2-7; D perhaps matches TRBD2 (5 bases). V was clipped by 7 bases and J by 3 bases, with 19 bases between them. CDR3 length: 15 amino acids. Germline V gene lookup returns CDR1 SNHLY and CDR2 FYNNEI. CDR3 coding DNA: TGTGCCAGCATGGACGCTGGAGGCGGTTACTACGAGCAGTACTTC. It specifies CASMDAGGGYYEQYF.

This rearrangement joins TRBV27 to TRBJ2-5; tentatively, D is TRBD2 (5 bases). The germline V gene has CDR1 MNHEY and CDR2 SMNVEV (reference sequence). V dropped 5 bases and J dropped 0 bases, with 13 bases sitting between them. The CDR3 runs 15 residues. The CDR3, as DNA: TGTGCCAGCAGTCATTTAACCGGGAACCAAGAGACCCAGTACTTC. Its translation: CASSHLTGNQETQYF.

The DNA for the CDR3 is TGTGCTAGTGGTTTGACAGGGACAACAGAGACCCAGTACTTC. Protein product: CASGLTGTTETQYF. The chain couples TRBV12-5 to TRBJ2-5; maybe TRBD1 (6 bases). Germline lookup yields CDR1 LGHNT and CDR2 FRNRAP. The V and J ends lost 2 bases and 4 bases respectively, with 11 bases between them. This CDR3 has 14 amino acids.

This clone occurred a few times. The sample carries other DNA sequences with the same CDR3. CDR3 sequence (DNA): TGTGCCATCAGTCCCCGTGGGACAGGGGCGGACGAGCAGTACTTC. Translation: CAISPRGTGADEQYF. This rearrangement joins TRBV10-3 to TRBJ2-7, with 10 bases lining up with TRBD1. CDR3 length: 15 residues. With 5 bases clipped from V and 5 bases from J, the junction kept 9 bases outside the gene matches. CDR1 and CDR2 (germline): ENHRY, SYGVKD.

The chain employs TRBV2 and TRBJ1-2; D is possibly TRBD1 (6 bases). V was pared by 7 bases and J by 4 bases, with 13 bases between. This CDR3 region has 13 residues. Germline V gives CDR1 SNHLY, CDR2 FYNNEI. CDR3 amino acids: CASTTTGSYGYTF. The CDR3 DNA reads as TGTGCCAGCACTACGACAGGTTCCTATGGCTACACCTTC.

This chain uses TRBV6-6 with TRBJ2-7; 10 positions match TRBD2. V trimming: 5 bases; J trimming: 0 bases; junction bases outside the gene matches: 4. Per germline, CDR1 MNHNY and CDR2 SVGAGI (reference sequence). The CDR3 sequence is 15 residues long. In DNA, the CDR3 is TGTGCCAGCAGTCGATCTAGCGGGAGCTCCTACGAGCAGTACTTC. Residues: CASSRSSGSSYEQYF.

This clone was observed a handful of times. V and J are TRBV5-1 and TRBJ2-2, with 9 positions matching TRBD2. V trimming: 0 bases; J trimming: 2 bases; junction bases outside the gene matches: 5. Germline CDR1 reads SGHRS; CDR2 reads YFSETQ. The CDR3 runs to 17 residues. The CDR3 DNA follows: TGCGCCAGCAGCTTGGATGCAGCGGGAGGCAACACCGGGGAGCTGTTTTTT. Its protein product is CASSLDAAGGNTGELFF.

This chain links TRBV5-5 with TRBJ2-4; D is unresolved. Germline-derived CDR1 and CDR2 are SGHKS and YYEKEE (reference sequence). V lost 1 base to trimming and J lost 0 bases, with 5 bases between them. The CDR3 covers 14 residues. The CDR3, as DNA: TGTGCCAGCAGCTTGCTACTAGCCAAAAACATTCAGTACTTC. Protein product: CASSLLLAKNIQYF.

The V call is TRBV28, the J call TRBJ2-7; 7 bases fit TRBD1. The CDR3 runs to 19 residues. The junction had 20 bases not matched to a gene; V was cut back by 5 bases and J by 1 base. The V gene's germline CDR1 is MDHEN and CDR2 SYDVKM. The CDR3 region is CASSRNLGTAISSSYEQYF. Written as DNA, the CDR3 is TGTGCCAGCAGTCGAAATCTCGGGACAGCCATATCGTCGTCCTACGAGCAGTACTTC.

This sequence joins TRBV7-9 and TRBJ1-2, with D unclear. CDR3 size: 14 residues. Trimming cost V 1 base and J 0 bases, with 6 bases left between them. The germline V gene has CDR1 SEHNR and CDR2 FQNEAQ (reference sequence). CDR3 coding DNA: TGTGCCAGCAGCTTAGTCGTGGCTAACTATGGCTACACCTTC. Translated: CASSLVVANYGYTF.

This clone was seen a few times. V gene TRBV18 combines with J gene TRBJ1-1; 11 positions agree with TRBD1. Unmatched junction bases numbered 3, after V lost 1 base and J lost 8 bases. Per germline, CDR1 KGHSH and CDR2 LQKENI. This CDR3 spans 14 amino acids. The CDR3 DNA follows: TGTGCCAGCTCACCACAGGGGGACAGGGGGGAAGCTTTCTTT. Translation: CASSPQGDRGEAFF.

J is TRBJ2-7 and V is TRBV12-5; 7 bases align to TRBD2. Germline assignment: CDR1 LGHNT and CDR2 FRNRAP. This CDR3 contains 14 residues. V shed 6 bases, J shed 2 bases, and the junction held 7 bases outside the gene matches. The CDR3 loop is CASGFSGNTYEQYF. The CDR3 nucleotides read TGTGCTAGTGGATTCAGCGGGAACACCTACGAGCAGTACTTC. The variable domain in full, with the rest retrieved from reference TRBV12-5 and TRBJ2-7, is DARVTQTPRHKVTEMGQEVTMRCQPILGHNTVFWYRQTMMQGLELLAYFRNRAPLDDSGMPKDRFSAEMPDATLATLKIQPSEPRDSAVYFCASGFSGNTYEQYFGPGTRLTVT.

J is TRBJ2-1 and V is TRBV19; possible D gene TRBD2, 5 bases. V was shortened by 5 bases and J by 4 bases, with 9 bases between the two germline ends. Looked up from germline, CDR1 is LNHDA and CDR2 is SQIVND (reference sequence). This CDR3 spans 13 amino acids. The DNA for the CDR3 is TGTGCCAGTAGTGCACGGACTTACAATGAGCAGTTCTTC. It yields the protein CASSARTYNEQFF.

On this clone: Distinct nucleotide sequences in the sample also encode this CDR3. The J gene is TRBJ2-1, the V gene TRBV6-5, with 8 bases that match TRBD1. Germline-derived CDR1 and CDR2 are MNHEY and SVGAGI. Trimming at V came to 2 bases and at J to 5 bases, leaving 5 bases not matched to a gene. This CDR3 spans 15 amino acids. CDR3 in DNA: TGTGCCAGCAGTTACAGTGGACAGGGAAACAATGAGCAGTTCTTC. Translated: CASSYSGQGNNEQFF.

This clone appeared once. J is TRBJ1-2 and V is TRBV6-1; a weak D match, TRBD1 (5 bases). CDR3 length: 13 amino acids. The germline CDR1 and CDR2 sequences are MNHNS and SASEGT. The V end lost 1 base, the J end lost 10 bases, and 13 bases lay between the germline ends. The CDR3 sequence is CASSEGGGTTYTF. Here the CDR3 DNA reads TGTGCCAGCAGTGAAGGGGGGGGGACGACCTACACCTTC.

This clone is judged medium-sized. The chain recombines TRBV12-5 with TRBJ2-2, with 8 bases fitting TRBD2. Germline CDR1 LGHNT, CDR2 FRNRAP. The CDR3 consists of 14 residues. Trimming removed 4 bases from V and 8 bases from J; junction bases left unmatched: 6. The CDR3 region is CASGSRAGAGELFF. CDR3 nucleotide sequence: TGTGCTAGTGGTTCAAGAGCGGGAGCGGGGGAGCTGTTTTTT.

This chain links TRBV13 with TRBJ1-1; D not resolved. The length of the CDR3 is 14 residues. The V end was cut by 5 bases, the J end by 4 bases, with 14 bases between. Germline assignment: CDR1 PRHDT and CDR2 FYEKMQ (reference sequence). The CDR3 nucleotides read TGTGCCAGCAGCAGAGGTAGGCCGTTCACTGAAGCTTTCTTT. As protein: CASSRGRPFTEAFF. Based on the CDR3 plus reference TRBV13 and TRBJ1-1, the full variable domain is AAGVIQSPRHLIKEKRETATLKCYPIPRHDTVYWYQQGPGQDPQFLISFYEKMQSDKGSIPDRFSAQQFSDYHSELNMSSLELGDSALYFCASSRGRPFTEAFFGQGTRLTVV.

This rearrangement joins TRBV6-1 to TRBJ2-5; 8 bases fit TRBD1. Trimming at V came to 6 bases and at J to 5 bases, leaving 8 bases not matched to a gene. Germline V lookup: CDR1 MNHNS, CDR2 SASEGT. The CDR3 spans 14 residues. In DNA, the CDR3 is TGTGCCAGCAGATCGGACAGGGTCTGGGAGACCCAGTACTTC. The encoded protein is CASRSDRVWETQYF.

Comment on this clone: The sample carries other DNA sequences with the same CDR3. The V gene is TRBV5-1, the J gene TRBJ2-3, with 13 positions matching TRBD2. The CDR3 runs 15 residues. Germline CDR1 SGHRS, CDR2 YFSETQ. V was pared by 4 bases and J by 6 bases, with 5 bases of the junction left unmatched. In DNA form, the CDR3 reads TGCGCCAGCAGCCTAGGACTAGCGGGAGCCGATACGCAGTATTTT. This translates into CASSLGLAGADTQYF.

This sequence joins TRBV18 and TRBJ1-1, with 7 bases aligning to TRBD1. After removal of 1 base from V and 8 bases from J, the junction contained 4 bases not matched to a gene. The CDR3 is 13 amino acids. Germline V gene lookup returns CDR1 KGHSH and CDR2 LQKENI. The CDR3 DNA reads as TGTGCCAGCTCACCACAGGGGGCAACAGAAGCTTTCTTT. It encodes CASSPQGATEAFF.